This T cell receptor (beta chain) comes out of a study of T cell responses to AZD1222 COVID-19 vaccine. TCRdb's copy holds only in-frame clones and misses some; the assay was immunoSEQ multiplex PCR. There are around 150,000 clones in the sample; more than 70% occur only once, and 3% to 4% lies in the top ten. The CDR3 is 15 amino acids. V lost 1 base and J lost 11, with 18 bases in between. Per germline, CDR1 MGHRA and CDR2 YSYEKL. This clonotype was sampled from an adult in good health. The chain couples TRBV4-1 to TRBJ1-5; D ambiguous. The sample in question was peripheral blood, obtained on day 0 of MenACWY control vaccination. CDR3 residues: CASSQVGRIPEAQHF. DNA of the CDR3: TGCGCCAGCAGCCAAGTGGGAAGGATTCCGGAGGCCCAGCATTTT.